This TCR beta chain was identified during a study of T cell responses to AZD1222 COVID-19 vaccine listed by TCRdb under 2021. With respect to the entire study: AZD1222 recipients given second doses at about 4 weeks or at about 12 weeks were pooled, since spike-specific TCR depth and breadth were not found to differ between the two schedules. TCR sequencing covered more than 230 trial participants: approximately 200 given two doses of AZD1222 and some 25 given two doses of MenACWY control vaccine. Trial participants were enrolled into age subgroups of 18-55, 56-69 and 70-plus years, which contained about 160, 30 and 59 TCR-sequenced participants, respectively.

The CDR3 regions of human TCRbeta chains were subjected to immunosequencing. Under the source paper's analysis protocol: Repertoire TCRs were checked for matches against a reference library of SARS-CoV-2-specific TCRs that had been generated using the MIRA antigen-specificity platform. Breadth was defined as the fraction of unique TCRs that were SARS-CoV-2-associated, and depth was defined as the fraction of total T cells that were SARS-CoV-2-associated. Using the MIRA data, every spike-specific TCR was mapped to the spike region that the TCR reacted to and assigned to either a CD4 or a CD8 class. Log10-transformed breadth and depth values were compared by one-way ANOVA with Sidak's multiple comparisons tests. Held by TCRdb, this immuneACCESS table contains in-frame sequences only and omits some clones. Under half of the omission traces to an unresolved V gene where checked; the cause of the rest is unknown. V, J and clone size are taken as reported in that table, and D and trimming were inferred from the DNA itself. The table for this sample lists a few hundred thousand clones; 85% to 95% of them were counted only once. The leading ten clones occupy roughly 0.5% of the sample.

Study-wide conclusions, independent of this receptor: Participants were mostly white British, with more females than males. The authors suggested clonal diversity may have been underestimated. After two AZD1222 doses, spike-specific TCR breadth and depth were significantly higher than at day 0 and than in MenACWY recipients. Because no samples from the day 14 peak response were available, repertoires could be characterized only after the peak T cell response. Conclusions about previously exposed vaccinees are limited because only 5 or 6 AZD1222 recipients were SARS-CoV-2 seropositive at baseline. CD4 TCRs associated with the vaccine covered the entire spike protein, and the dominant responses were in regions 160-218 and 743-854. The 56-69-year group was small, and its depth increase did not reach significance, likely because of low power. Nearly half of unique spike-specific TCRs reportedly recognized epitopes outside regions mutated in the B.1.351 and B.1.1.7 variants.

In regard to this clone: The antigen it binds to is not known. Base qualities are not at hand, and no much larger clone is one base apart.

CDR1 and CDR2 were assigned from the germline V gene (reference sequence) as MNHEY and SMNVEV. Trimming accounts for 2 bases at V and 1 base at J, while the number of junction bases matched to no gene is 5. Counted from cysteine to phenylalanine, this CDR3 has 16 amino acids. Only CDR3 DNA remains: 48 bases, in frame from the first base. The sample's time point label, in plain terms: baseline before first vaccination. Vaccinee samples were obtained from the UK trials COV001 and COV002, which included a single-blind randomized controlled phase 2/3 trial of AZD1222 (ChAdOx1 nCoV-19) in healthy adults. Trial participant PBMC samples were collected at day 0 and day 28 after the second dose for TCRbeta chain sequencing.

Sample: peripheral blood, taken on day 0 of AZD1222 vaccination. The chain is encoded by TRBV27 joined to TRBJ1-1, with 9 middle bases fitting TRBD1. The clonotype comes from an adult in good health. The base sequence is TGTGCCAGCAGTTTAGGGACAGGGAGGGGGAACACTGAAGCTTTCTTT. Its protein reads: CASSLGTGRGNTEAFF.